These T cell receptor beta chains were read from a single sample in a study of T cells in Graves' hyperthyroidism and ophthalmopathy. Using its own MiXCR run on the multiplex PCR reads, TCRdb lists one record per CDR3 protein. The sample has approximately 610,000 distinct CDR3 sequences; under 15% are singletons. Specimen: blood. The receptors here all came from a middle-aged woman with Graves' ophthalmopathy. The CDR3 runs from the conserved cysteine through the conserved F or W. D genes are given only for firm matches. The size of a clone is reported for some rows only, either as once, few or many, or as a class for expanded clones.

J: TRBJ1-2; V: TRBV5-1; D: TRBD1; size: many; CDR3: CASSLDGQGANYGYTF; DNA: TGCGCCAGCAGCTTGGACGGACAGGGGGCTAACTATGGCTACACCTTC
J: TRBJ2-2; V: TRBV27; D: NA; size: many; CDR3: CASSSGPSWNTGELFF; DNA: TGTGCCAGCAGTTCGGGACCCTCATGGAACACCGGGGAGCTGTTTTTT
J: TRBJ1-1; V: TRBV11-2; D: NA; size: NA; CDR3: CASSPRGDRLSDQNTEAFF; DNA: TGTGCCAGCAGCCCACGAGGAGACAGGCTATCCGATCAGAACACTGAAGCTTTCTTT
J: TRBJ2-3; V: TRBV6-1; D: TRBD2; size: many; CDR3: CASSPDSGRTDTQYF; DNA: TGTGCCAGCAGCCCGGATAGCGGGAGGACAGATACGCAGTATTTT
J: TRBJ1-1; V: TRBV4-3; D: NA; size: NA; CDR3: CASSQAVQGDPEAFF; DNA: TGCGCCAGCAGCCAAGCTGTACAGGGAGACCCTGAAGCTTTCTTT
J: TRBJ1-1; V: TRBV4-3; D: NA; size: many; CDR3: CASSQDEGVRGTEAFF; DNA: TGCGCCAGCAGCCAAGATGAAGGGGTCCGCGGCACTGAAGCTTTCTTT
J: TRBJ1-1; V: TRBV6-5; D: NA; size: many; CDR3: CASSPEGMSTEAFF; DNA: TGTGCCAGCAGCCCAGAGGGCATGAGCACTGAAGCTTTCTTT
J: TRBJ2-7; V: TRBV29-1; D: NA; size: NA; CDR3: CSVEVDGSYEQYF; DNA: TGCAGCGTTGAAGTGGACGGCAGCTACGAGCAGTACTTC
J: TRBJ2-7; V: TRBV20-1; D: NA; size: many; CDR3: CSTGTTGYEQYF; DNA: TGCAGTACCGGGACCACGGGCTACGAGCAGTACTTC
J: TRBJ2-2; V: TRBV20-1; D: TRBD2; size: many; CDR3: CSARLAGDTGELFF; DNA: TGCAGTGCTAGACTAGCGGGAGACACCGGGGAGCTGTTTTTT
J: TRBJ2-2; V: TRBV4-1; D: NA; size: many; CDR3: CASSLEDSRTGELFF; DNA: TGCGCCAGCAGCCTAGAGGACAGTCGAACCGGGGAGCTGTTTTTT
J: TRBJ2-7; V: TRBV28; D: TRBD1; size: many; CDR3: CASSPPPGQGAGEQYF; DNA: TGTGCCAGCAGTCCCCCTCCGGGACAGGGGGCAGGCGAGCAGTACTTC
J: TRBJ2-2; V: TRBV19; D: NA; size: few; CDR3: CASSIGRGRGTGELFF; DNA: TGTGCCAGTAGTATCGGCAGGGGCAGGGGCACCGGGGAGCTGTTTTTT
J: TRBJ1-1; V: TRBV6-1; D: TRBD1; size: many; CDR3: CASTLGQGNTEAFF; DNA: TGTGCCAGCACCCTAGGACAGGGAAACACTGAAGCTTTCTTT
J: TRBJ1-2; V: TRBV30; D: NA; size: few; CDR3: CAWRNQGNYGYTF; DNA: TGTGCCTGGAGGAACCAGGGAAACTATGGCTACACCTTC
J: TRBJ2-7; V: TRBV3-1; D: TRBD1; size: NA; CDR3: CASSQSYRGQDYEQYF; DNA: TGTGCCAGCAGCCAGTCCTACAGGGGGCAGGATTACGAGCAGTACTTC
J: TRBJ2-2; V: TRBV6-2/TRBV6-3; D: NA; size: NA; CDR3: CASSYSNSGWVATGELFF; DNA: TGTGCCAGCAGTTACTCTAACTCCGGTTGGGTGGCCACCGGGGAGCTGTTTTTT
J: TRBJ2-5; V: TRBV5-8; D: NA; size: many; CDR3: CASSVGTEETQYF; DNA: TGTGCCAGCAGCGTCGGGACCGAAGAGACCCAGTACTTC
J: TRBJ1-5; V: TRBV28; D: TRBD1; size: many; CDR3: CAAQSGTGVQPQHF; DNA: TGTGCCGCACAATCCGGGACAGGGGTACAGCCCCAGCATTTT
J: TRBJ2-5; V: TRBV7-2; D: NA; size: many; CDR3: CASSPIRAQEGGTQYF; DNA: TGTGCCAGCAGCCCGATCCGGGCCCAGGAGGGTGGGACCCAGTACTTC
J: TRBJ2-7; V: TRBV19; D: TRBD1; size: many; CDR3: CASSIEQGAGEQYF; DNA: TGTGCCAGTAGTATAGAACAGGGGGCTGGCGAGCAGTACTTC
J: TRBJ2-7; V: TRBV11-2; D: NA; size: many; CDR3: CAIGTYAEQYF; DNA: TGTGCCATCGGAACGTATGCCGAGCAGTACTTC
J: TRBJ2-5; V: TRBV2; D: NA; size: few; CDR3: CASTEQGPGETQYF; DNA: TGTGCCAGCACGGAGCAGGGCCCGGGAGAGACCCAGTACTTC
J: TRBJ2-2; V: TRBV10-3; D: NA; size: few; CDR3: CAISDMGGDTGELFF; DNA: TGTGCCATCAGTGATATGGGCGGCGACACCGGGGAGCTGTTTTTT
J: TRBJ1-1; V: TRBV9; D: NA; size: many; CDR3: CASSPNQKGWNEAFF; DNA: TGTGCCAGCAGCCCGAACCAGAAGGGGTGGAATGAAGCTTTCTTT
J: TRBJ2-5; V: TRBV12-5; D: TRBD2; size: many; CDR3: CASGLGTRQETQYF; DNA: TGTGCTAGTGGTTTAGGGACTAGACAGGAGACCCAGTACTTC
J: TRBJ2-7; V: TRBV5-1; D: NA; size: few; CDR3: CASSFGSATLSYEQYF; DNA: TGCGCCAGCAGCTTCGGTTCAGCGACTCTCTCCTACGAGCAGTACTTC
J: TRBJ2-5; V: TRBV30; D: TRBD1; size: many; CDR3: CAWSNRQGETQYF; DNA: TGTGCCTGGAGTAATAGACAGGGGGAGACCCAGTACTTC
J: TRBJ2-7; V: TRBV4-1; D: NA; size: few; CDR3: CASSQGRGRGERYF; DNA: TGCGCCAGCAGCCAAGGGAGGGGGCGAGGTGAGCGGTACTTC
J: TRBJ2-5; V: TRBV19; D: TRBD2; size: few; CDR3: CASSKLSGREETQYF; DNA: TGTGCCAGTAGCAAACTTAGCGGGAGAGAAGAGACCCAGTACTTC
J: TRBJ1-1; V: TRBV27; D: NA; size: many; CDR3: CASSLRGWNTEAFF; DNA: TGTGCCAGCAGTTTAAGGGGGTGGAACACTGAAGCTTTCTTT
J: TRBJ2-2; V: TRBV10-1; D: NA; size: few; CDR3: CASSVQRNTGELFF; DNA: TGCGCCAGCAGTGTGCAGCGAAACACCGGGGAGCTGTTTTTT
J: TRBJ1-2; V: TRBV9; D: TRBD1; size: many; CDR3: CASSVSKSRGNGYGYTF; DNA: TGTGCCAGCAGCGTATCGAAATCCAGGGGGAACGGCTATGGCTACACCTTC
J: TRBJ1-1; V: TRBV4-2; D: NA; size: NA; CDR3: CASSQTDYTEAFF; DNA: TGTGCCAGCAGCCAGACAGACTACACTGAAGCTTTCTTT
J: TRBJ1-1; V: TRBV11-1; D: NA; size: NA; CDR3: CASSLWYRESGTEAFF; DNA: TGTGCCAGCAGCTTATGGTACAGGGAAAGTGGCACTGAAGCTTTCTTT
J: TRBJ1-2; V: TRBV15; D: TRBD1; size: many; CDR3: CATSRAQDVGQGRYGYTF; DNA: TGTGCCACCAGCAGAGCCCAGGACGTCGGACAGGGCCGCTATGGCTACACCTTC
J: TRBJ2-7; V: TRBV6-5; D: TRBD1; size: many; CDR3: CASSYLGTDDEQYF; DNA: TGTGCCAGCAGTTACTTAGGGACAGACGACGAGCAGTACTTC
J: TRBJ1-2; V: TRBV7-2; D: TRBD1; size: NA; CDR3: CASSPTSAGGYGYTF; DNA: TGTGCCAGCAGCCCTACGAGCGCAGGGGGCTATGGCTACACCTTC
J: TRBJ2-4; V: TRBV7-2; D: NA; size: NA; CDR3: CASSPGTRNIQYF; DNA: TGTGCCAGCAGCCCCGGGACTCGAAACATTCAGTACTTC
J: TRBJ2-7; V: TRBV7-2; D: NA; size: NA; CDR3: CASSPVPGFYEQYF; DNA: TGTGCCAGCAGCCCCGTTCCAGGGTTCTACGAGCAGTACTTC
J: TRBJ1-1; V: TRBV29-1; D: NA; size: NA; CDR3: CSVVGVLGTEAFF; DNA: TGCAGCGTTGTGGGTGTTTTGGGCACTGAAGCTTTCTTT
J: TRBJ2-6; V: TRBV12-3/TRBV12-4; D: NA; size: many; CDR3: CASSKGDGANVLTF; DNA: TGTGCCAGCAGTAAGGGGGATGGGGCCAACGTCCTGACTTTC
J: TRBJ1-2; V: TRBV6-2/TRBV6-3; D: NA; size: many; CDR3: CASSYSNAGPTYGYTF; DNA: TGTGCCAGCAGTTACTCGAATGCAGGGCCGACCTATGGCTACACCTTC
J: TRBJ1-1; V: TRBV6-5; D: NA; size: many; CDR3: CASSYVSDSTEAFF; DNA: TGTGCCAGCAGTTACGTTTCCGATTCCACTGAAGCTTTCTTT
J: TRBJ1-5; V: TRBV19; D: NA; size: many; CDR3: CASSRGRDQPQHF; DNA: TGTGCCAGTAGTAGGGGCAGGGATCAGCCCCAGCATTTT
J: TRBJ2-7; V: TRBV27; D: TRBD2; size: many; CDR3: CASSLEGTSSSYEQYF; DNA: TGTGCCAGCAGTTTGGAAGGGACTAGCAGCTCCTACGAGCAGTACTTC
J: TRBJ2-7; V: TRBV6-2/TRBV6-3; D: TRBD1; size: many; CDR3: CASNPPGTGAWQYF; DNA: TGTGCCAGCAACCCGCCCGGGACAGGGGCTTGGCAGTACTTC
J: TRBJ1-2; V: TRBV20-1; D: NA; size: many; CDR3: CSTYRANYGYTF; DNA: TGCAGTACCTACAGGGCCAACTATGGCTACACCTTC
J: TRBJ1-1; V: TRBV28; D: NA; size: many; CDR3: CAWGGTKAFF; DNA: TGTGCCTGGGGGGGGACTAAAGCTTTCTTT
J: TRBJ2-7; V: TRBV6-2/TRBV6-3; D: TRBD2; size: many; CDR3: CASSYFGTSASYEQYF; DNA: TGTGCCAGCAGTTACTTCGGGACTAGCGCTTCCTACGAGCAGTACTTC
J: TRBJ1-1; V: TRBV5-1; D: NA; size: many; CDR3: CASSLGVGTVDTEAFF; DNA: TGCGCCAGCAGCTTGGGGGTTGGGACGGTAGACACTGAAGCTTTCTTT
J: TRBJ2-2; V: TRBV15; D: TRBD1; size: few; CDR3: CATSSPGQGTGELFF; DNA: TGTGCCACCAGCAGCCCTGGACAGGGAACCGGGGAGCTGTTTTTT
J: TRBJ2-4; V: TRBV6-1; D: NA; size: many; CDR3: CASSKGGFTKNIQYF; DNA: TGTGCCAGCTCCAAAGGTGGTTTTACCAAAAACATTCAGTACTTC
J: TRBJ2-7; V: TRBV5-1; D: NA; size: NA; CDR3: CASSLSQPPLEQYF; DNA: TGCGCCAGCAGCTTATCTCAGCCCCCCCTCGAGCAGTACTTC
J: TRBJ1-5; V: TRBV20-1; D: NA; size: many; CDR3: CSAREGTLSNQPQHF; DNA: TGCAGTGCTAGAGAAGGGACACTTAGCAATCAGCCCCAGCATTTT